This T cell receptor beta chain was documented in a study of blood T cells in healthy people across ages. J gave up 7 bases and V 6 bases, and 4 bases lay outside the gene matches. This CDR3 contains 12 residues. Combining a sample-barcoded 5' primer with a J-beta primer mix, a second PCR ran for roughly 7 to 12 cycles. Each of the cDNA molecules was tagged by a template-switch adaptor with 12 random nucleotides. TCRdb recomputed calls from the 5' RACE reads with MiXCR, one row per CDR3 protein. The data hold some 1.7 million distinct CDR3 sequences, with approximately 28% observed a single time. All donors came from Russia, were Caucasian and healthy, and spanned ages roughly 6 to 100. Approximately 9.6 milliliters of peripheral blood were drawn from each donor into EDTA-treated tubes. Samples each had at least 5 micrograms of total RNA extracted.

The sequence was collected from a woman aged 25 to 39 in good health. Sequences were obtained from blood. This chain connects TRBV12-3 or TRBV12-4 to TRBJ2-5, with 8 bases identical to TRBD1. CDR3 region: CASRGDRGTQYF. CDR3 in DNA: TGTGCCAGCAGAGGCGACAGGGGGACCCAGTACTTC.